A single sample gave rise to the 11 T cell receptor beta chains below, sequenced in a study of T cells in Graves' hyperthyroidism and ophthalmopathy. Researchers took RNA transcripts and amplified the TCR beta CDR3 regions from them. The primer set for the first-round RT-PCR of the TCR CDR3 was HTBI. MiXCR, applied by TCRdb to the multiplex PCR reads, yields one record per CDR3 protein. The sample carries hundreds of thousands of distinct CDR3 sequences, approximately 19% recorded once. Input material: blood. The receptors shown here come from a woman in her forties or fifties with Graves' hyperthyroidism that later progressed to Graves' ophthalmopathy.

This clonotype was seen at least ten times. The chain recombines TRBV3-1 with TRBJ1-5, with no clear D. The CDR3 totals 14 residues. V dropped 3 bases and J dropped 4 bases, with 10 bases sitting between them. Germline-derived CDR1 and CDR2 are LGHDT and YNNKEL (reference sequence). CDR3 in DNA: TGTGCCAGCAGCCATATGGGCGGGAATCAGCCCCAGCATTTT. Residues: CASSHMGGNQPQHF.

This clonotype was recorded a few times. CDR3: CSASFPGRSYNEQFF. CDR3 sequence (DNA): TGCAGTGCTAGTTTTCCAGGCCGTTCCTACAATGAGCAGTTCTTC. The chain has TRBV20-1 and TRBJ2-1; D gene unclear. The CDR3 is made up of 15 amino acids. Germline V CDR1 and CDR2: DFQATT, SNEGSKA (reference sequence). V dropped 3 bases and J dropped 1 base, with 13 bases sitting between them.

The rearrangement links TRBV4-1 to TRBJ1-4, with a weak D call TRBD1 (6 bases). This CDR3 region has 15 residues. Trimming shortened V by 2 bases and J by 7 bases, and 14 bases separated the two germline ends. Germline V gives CDR1 MGHRA, CDR2 YSYEKL. The CDR3 DNA reads as TGCGCCAGCAGCCAAAGGGGGGGGGGCTCTGAAAAACTGTTTTTT. Translated, it gives CASSQRGGGSEKLFF.

This clonotype was picked up one time. This chain joins TRBV9 and TRBJ1-2; TRBD1 might be the D (6 bases). The CDR3 consists of 17 residues. V lost 6 bases and J lost 7, with 28 bases in between. The germline gives CDR1 SGDLS, CDR2 YYNGEE. DNA of the CDR3: TGTGCCAGCACCAGCGTTAGTCAGACTTTGACAGGAAGTGGCTACACCTTC. Its protein is CASTSVSQTLTGSGYTF. The complete variable domain, with remaining parts taken from reference TRBV9 and TRBJ1-2, reads DSGVTQTPKHLITATGQRVTLRCSPRSGDLSVYWYQQSLDQGLQFLIQYYNGEERAKGNILERFSAQQFPDLHSELNLSSLELGDSALYFCASTSVSQTLTGSGYTFGSGTRLTVV.

This clonotype showed up just a few times. This chain links TRBV20-1 with TRBJ1-5; weak D call: TRBD1 (6 bases). With 0 bases removed from V and 3 bases from J, the gap between germline ends came to 12 bases. Per the germline V gene, CDR1 is DFQATT and CDR2 is SNEGSKA (reference sequence). CDR3 length: 15 residues. The CDR3 is CSARDPTGYNQPQHF. DNA for the CDR3: TGCAGTGCTAGAGATCCTACAGGGTACAATCAGCCCCAGCATTTT.

Many counts were recorded for this clonotype. The rearrangement joins TRBV11-3 to TRBJ1-1; D ambiguous. V was clipped by 3 bases and J by 1 base, with 9 bases between them. CDR1 and CDR2 from the germline V gene are SGHNT and YENEEA. The CDR3 has 14 residues. The CDR3 loop is CASSFRQKNTEAFF. The CDR3 DNA reads as TGTGCCAGCAGCTTCCGGCAGAAGAACACTGAAGCTTTCTTT.

Remarks on this clonotype: An end of the junction does not agree with germline; a read error may underlie this. The rearrangement joins TRBV7-2 to TRBJ2-1, with 14 bases fitting TRBD2. The CDR3 contains 15 residues. CDR1 SGHTA and CDR2 FQGNSA come from the germline V gene. In DNA, the CDR3 is TGTGCCAGCAGCCCGAGACTAGCGGGGGGGGCGGGTACCATCTTC. Its protein is CASSPRLAGGAGTIF.

The DNA for the CDR3 is TGCAGTGCTCGGAAAACCGGGACTAACCTGGGGGAGCAGTACTTC. Protein product: CSARKTGTNLGEQYF. This chain connects TRBV20-1 to TRBJ2-7; 7 positions agree with TRBD2. V shed 5 bases, J shed 7 bases, and the junction held 17 bases outside the gene matches. The CDR3 covers 15 residues. Per the germline V gene, CDR1 is DFQATT and CDR2 is SNEGSKA (reference sequence).

The V and J genes are TRBV7-9 and TRBJ2-3; D is possibly TRBD2 (6 bases). Germline V CDR1 and CDR2: SEHNR, FQNEAQ (reference sequence). The CDR3 runs to 16 residues. V was trimmed by 6 bases and J by 2 bases, leaving 18 bases between them. CDR3 amino acids: CASRPWTDYATDTQYF. CDR3 nucleotides: TGTGCCAGCAGACCCTGGACGGACTACGCCACAGATACGCAGTATTTT. The whole variable domain, filled in from reference TRBV7-9 and TRBJ2-3, reads DTGVSQNPRHKITKRGQNVTFRCDPISEHNRLYWYRQTLGQGPEFLTYFQNEAQLEKSRLLSDRFSAERPKGSFSTLEIQRTEQGDSAMYLCASRPWTDYATDTQYFGPGTRLTVL.

This clonotype was picked up many times. The chain uses TRBV3-1 and TRBJ2-7; D remains unclear. V dropped 1 base and J dropped 0 bases, with 10 bases sitting between them. This CDR3 spans 15 amino acids. In germline, CDR1 is LGHDT, CDR2 YNNKEL (reference sequence). The CDR3, as DNA: TGTGCCAGCAGCCAAGTACACAAGAGCTCCTACGAGCAGTACTTC. Encoded protein: CASSQVHKSSYEQYF.

At least ten counts were recorded for this clonotype. The rearrangement links TRBV2 to TRBJ2-1, with 7 bases fitting TRBD2. V lost 7 bases, J lost 0 bases, and 9 bases stayed unmatched. This CDR3 has 16 residues. Per the germline V gene, CDR1 is SNHLY and CDR2 is FYNNEI. The CDR3 DNA reads TGTGCCAGCACAGCGGGGCCTTTCCGCTCCTACAATGAGCAGTTCTTC. Protein sequence: CASTAGPFRSYNEQFF.